The 27 T cell receptor beta chains reported below all come from one sample, sequenced in a study of PD-L1 blockade in urothelial cancer. Repertoires were generated with immunoSEQ multiplex PCR, while TCRdb's copy carries only in-frame clones and drops some. This sample has tens of thousands of clones, with approximately 90% found just once. Documented time point: peripheral blood 6 weeks after treatment start. The input for sequencing was PBMCs, taken around atezolizumab (anti-PD-L1) treatment. These receptors were collected from a woman aged 60-75 years with urothelial cancer.

This chain uses TRBV2 with TRBJ2-1, with 8 bases aligning to TRBD1. This CDR3 has 14 residues. The V segment lost 8 bases and the J segment 1 base; nucleotides outside the gene matches: 4. Germline values: CDR1 SNHLY, CDR2 FYNNEI. The CDR3 region is CASFTGGSYNEQFF. CDR3 DNA sequence: TGTGCCAGCTTTACAGGGGGATCCTACAATGAGCAGTTCTTC.

This chain links TRBV6-5 with TRBJ2-7, with 12 bases that match TRBD2. The germline gives CDR1 MNHEY, CDR2 SVGAGI. Losses at the gene ends were 5 bases for V and 1 base for J; bases not matched to a gene: 3. The CDR3 extends over 15 amino acids. The CDR3 spells CASSRTSGDSYEQYF. The CDR3 nucleotides read TGTGCCAGCAGTCGGACTAGCGGGGATTCCTACGAGCAGTACTTC.

The rearrangement uses TRBV5-8 and TRBJ2-5; 13 bases match TRBD2. With 0 bases clipped from V and 5 bases from J, the junction kept 7 bases outside the gene matches. CDR3 size: 17 residues. The germline gives CDR1 SGHTS, CDR2 YDEGEE. In DNA form, the CDR3 reads TGTGCCAGCAGCTTGGCCACTAGCGGGAGGGCCAAGGAGACCCAGTACTTC. As protein: CASSLATSGRAKETQYF.

This chain connects TRBV6-5 to TRBJ2-1; 7 nucleotides agree with TRBD1. Per germline, CDR1 MNHEY and CDR2 SVGAGI. This CDR3 contains 15 residues. J was trimmed by 5 bases and V by 6 bases; bases with no gene match: 10. The CDR3 here is CASRSIPGTDNEQFF. CDR3 coding DNA: TGTGCCAGCAGATCTATCCCCGGGACAGACAATGAGCAGTTCTTC.

The chain's CDR3 is CASTPATVGAFF. The DNA for the CDR3 is TGTGCCAGCACTCCGGCGACAGTCGGAGCTTTCTTT. The chain carries TRBV7-8 and TRBJ1-1, with D perhaps TRBD1 (5 bases). Trimming pared 7 bases from V and 10 bases from J, leaving 16 bases between. Germline CDR1 reads SGHVS; CDR2 reads FQNEAQ. The CDR3 length is 12 residues.

The rearrangement uses TRBV5-1 and TRBJ2-2, with 8 bases that match TRBD1. With 3 bases clipped from V and 3 bases from J, the junction kept 4 bases outside the gene matches. The CDR3 runs to 15 residues. The germline V gene has CDR1 SGHRS and CDR2 YFSETQ. The CDR3 sequence: CASSSQGAYTGELFF. The CDR3 DNA is TGCGCCAGCAGCTCTCAGGGGGCTTACACCGGGGAGCTGTTTTTT.

This sequence joins TRBV11-2 and TRBJ2-1; D is perhaps TRBD2 (6 bases). Trimming pared 3 bases from V and 6 bases from J, leaving 9 bases between. The CDR3 covers 13 residues. Germline V lookup: CDR1 SGHAT, CDR2 FQNNGV. CDR3 DNA sequence: TGTGCCAGCAGCTTCCGGCGGGGCAATGAGCAGTTCTTC. Translation: CASSFRRGNEQFF.

The chain combines TRBV28 with TRBJ2-7; D call uncertain. Trimming cost V 2 bases and J 9 bases, with 14 bases left between them. Germline V CDR1 and CDR2: MDHEN, SYDVKM. The CDR3 covers 13 residues. This chain's CDR3 is CASSLTLRFGQYF. The CDR3 DNA sequence: TGTGCCAGCAGTTTAACCCTCCGGTTCGGGCAGTACTTC.

The chain carries TRBV5-4 and TRBJ2-5, with D perhaps TRBD2 (5 bases). Germline CDR1 and CDR2: SGHNT and YYREEE (reference sequence). V lost 0 bases to trimming and J lost 13 bases, with 16 bases between them. This CDR3 contains 13 residues. The DNA of the CDR3 is TGTGCCAGCAGCTTGGATATGAGGGAAGGATGGTACTTC. Protein product: CASSLDMREGWYF. The whole variable domain, remainder taken from reference TRBV5-4 and TRBJ2-5, is ETGVTQSPTHLIKTRGQQVTLRCSSQSGHNTVSWYQQALGQGPQFIFQYYREEENGRGNFPPRFSGLQFPNYSSELNVNALELDDSALYLCASSLDMREGWYFGPGTRLLVL.

V gene TRBV27 combines with J gene TRBJ1-2; tentatively, D is TRBD1 (5 bases). The CDR3 consists of 12 residues. Trimming took 4 bases from V and 6 from J, leaving 9 bases between them. Germline assignment: CDR1 MNHEY and CDR2 SMNVEV (reference sequence). CDR3 residues: CASSYTGDGYTF. The CDR3 region has the DNA TGTGCCAGCAGTTACACAGGAGATGGCTACACCTTC.

The V gene is TRBV28, the J gene TRBJ2-5; D might be TRBD2 (5 bases). The CDR3 is made up of 14 amino acids. Germline CDR1 MDHEN, CDR2 SYDVKM. V was pared by 6 bases and J by 5 bases, with 16 bases between. DNA for the CDR3: TGTGCCAGCAGCCTGGGAGCTAGGACGGAGACCCAGTACTTC. Translation: CASSLGARTETQYF.

The chain links TRBV5-4 to TRBJ2-1, with 15 bases aligning to TRBD2. The CDR3 covers 15 residues. Germline CDR1 is SGHNT and CDR2 is YYREEE (reference sequence). V shed 3 bases and J 8 bases; nucleotides not matched to a gene: 3. CDR3 nucleotide sequence: TGTGCCAGCAGCTGGGGACTAGCGGGGGGTGATGAGCAGTTCTTC. Translating gives CASSWGLAGGDEQFF. Full variable domain (outside the CDR3, taken from reference TRBV5-4 and TRBJ2-1): ETGVTQSPTHLIKTRGQQVTLRCSSQSGHNTVSWYQQALGQGPQFIFQYYREEENGRGNFPPRFSGLQFPNYSSELNVNALELDDSALYLCASSWGLAGGDEQFFGPGTRLTVL.

V gene TRBV27 combines with J gene TRBJ2-3; 7 nucleotides align to TRBD2. With 2 bases clipped from V and 5 bases from J, the junction kept 19 bases outside the gene matches. This CDR3 has 19 amino acids. Germline lookup yields CDR1 MNHEY and CDR2 SMNVEV (reference sequence). The CDR3 nucleotides are TGTGCCAGCAGTTTAAGGGGTGTGGGCGGGAGTAGTTTTGGAGATACGCAGTATTTT. This translates into CASSLRGVGGSSFGDTQYF.

The chain uses TRBV4-2 and TRBJ2-7, with 8 bases identical to TRBD1. The CDR3 is made up of 15 amino acids. Germline CDR1 LGHNA, CDR2 YNFKEQ. The trim removed 6 bases at V and 2 bases at J, leaving 9 bases unmatched. The CDR3 reads CASSHEGTGTYEQYF. CDR3 nucleotide sequence: TGTGCCAGCAGTCATGAGGGGACAGGAACCTACGAGCAGTACTTC.

This clone was seen only once. The chain joins TRBV19 to TRBJ2-1; 8 nucleotides agree with TRBD2. The germline V gene has CDR1 LNHDA and CDR2 SQIVND (reference sequence). J gave up 4 bases and V 1 base, and 3 bases lay outside the gene matches. The CDR3 runs to 15 residues. The CDR3 reads CASSIVGGRYNEQFF. The CDR3 region has the DNA TGTGCCAGTAGTATAGTCGGCGGGAGGTACAATGAGCAGTTCTTC.

This sequence joins TRBV27 and TRBJ1-3; D gene ambiguous. The V and J ends lost 3 bases and 0 bases respectively, with 9 bases between them. The germline CDR1 and CDR2 sequences are MNHEY and SMNVEV (reference sequence). The CDR3 is 15 amino acids. This chain's CDR3 is CASSLTSTSGNTIYF. The CDR3 coding sequence is TGTGCCAGCAGTTTGACTAGTACCTCTGGAAACACCATATATTTT.

This clone was recorded once. The genes are TRBV28 and TRBJ1-5; no clear D. Trimming took 3 bases from V and 5 from J, leaving 11 bases between them. Germline CDR1 MDHEN, CDR2 SYDVKM. The length of the CDR3 is 14 residues. The CDR3, as DNA: TGTGCCAGCAGTTTTATGCAGGCCCATCAGCCCCAGCATTTT. Amino acids: CASSFMQAHQPQHF.

This clone has a single count. This sequence joins TRBV7-2 and TRBJ2-1; possible D gene TRBD2, 6 bases. Per germline, CDR1 SGHTA and CDR2 FQGNSA. The CDR3 has 14 residues. With 3 bases removed from V and 9 bases from J, the gap between germline ends came to 15 bases. The DNA for the CDR3 is TGTGCCAGCAGCTTTGGTCAGGGACTTTCTGAGCAGTTCTTC. This gives the protein CASSFGQGLSEQFF. Drawing the rest from reference TRBV7-2 and TRBJ2-1, the complete variable domain is GAGVSQSPSNKVTEKGKDVELRCDPISGHTALYWYRQSLGQGLEFLIYFQGNSAPDKSGLPSDRFSAERTGGSVSTLTIQRTQQEDSAVYLCASSFGQGLSEQFFGPGTRLTVL.

The chain links TRBV7-6 to TRBJ2-7; the match to TRBD1 covers 9 bases. The CDR3 is 16 amino acids. V trimming: 1 base; J trimming: 4 bases; junction bases outside the gene matches: 8. Germline CDR1 and CDR2: SGHVS and FNYEAQ. CDR3 nucleotide sequence: TGTGCCAGCAGCTTAGAGAGACAGGGGGGGCCTTACGAGCAGTACTTC. This sequence encodes CASSLERQGGPYEQYF.

The genes are TRBV5-1 and TRBJ2-7; 8 nucleotides align to TRBD2. Trimming removed 4 bases from V and 0 bases from J; junction bases left unmatched: 3. The CDR3 is made up of 14 amino acids. The V gene's germline CDR1 is SGHRS and CDR2 YFSETQ. The CDR3 DNA reads TGCGCCAGCAGCCCCGGGGGGGGCTCCTACGAGCAGTACTTC. Protein: CASSPGGGSYEQYF. The full variable domain, completed using reference TRBV5-1 and TRBJ2-7, is KAGVTQTPRYLIKTRGQQVTLSCSPISGHRSVSWYQQTPGQGLQFLFEYFSETQRNKGNFPGRFSGRQFSNSRSEMNVSTLELGDSALYLCASSPGGGSYEQYFGPGTRLTVT.

The rearrangement uses TRBV10-1 and TRBJ2-7; TRBD1 aligns across 8 bases. The CDR3 runs to 16 residues. The germline V gene encodes CDR1 WNHNN and CDR2 SYGVQD (reference sequence). Trimming at V came to 2 bases and at J to 3 bases, leaving 9 bases not matched to a gene. CDR3 sequence (DNA): TGCGCCAGCAGTGAGCGTGGACAGGGCATGAACTACGAGCAGTACTTC. It translates to CASSERGQGMNYEQYF.

The chain is built from TRBV4-3 and TRBJ2-7; 8 bases are a match to TRBD1. This CDR3 has 15 amino acids. In germline, CDR1 is LGHNA, CDR2 YSLEER. The ends lost 5 bases at V and 3 bases at J; junction bases unmatched: 9. The CDR3 loop reads CASSKETGVNYEQYF. In DNA form, the CDR3 reads TGCGCCAGCAGCAAGGAGACAGGGGTAAACTACGAGCAGTACTTC.

This chain joins TRBV4-1 and TRBJ1-5; tentative D call: TRBD1 (6 bases). CDR3 length equals 17 residues. Trimming removed 0 bases from V and 6 bases from J, with 18 bases in between. The germline gives CDR1 MGHRA, CDR2 YSYEKL. CDR3 amino acids: CASSQDLVRRGGQPQHF. The DNA for the CDR3 is TGCGCCAGCAGCCAAGATCTGGTCCGCAGGGGTGGTCAGCCCCAGCATTTT.

This chain connects TRBV28 to TRBJ2-2; the match to TRBD1 covers 8 bases. With 4 bases clipped from V and 3 bases from J, the junction kept 7 bases outside the gene matches. CDR1 and CDR2 (germline): MDHEN, SYDVKM. The CDR3 runs 16 residues. CDR3 sequence reads: CASSSPGGADTGELFF. The CDR3 coding sequence is TGTGCCAGCAGTTCCCCAGGGGGCGCGGACACCGGGGAGCTGTTTTTT.

The chain joins TRBV19 to TRBJ2-3; 14 bases are a match to TRBD2. The V gene's germline CDR1 is LNHDA and CDR2 SQIVND (reference sequence). With V trimmed by 4 bases and J by 1 base, 7 bases remained unmatched. This CDR3 spans 18 amino acids. CDR3 in DNA: TGTGCCAGTAGTAAGACTAGCGGGAGGGCCTATGGCACAGATACGCAGTATTTT. Encoded protein: CASSKTSGRAYGTDTQYF.

The chain joins TRBV2 to TRBJ1-2; unclear D gene. This CDR3 region has 14 residues. Germline CDR1 is SNHLY and CDR2 is FYNNEI. V was trimmed by 2 bases and J by 8 bases, leaving 15 bases between them. The CDR3: CASSEKRNPGGYTF. The DNA for the CDR3 is TGTGCCAGCAGTGAAAAAAGGAACCCGGGGGGCTACACCTTC.

This chain connects TRBV7-3 to TRBJ2-3; the D is unclear. Germline V CDR1 and CDR2: SGHTA, FQGTGA. The CDR3 is 15 amino acids. V dropped 5 bases and J dropped 1 base, with 13 bases sitting between them. The CDR3 DNA is TGTGCCAGCAGCGCCGACATGTCGGGCACAGATACGCAGTATTTT. Translation: CASSADMSGTDTQYF.